The following is a T cell receptor (beta chain) sequence with its context. The antigen is undetermined. Extracted RNA was reverse transcribed, and the resulting cDNA served as sequencing template. Clones were read by immunoSEQ multiplex PCR, and TCRdb kept only the in-frame ones, dropping some. The table has about 76,000 clones, 60% to 70% seen once. Regarding treatment: oral pan-JAK inhibitor, 5-10 mg twice daily. This sample was taken from a study of CD8+ T cells in alopecia areata. Study-wide findings and caveats: Tofacitinib significantly lowered scalp clonality and expanded CD8+ clones among the top 100.

The V and J ends lost 2 bases and 6 bases respectively, with 14 bases between them. This CDR3 has 16 residues. The input for sequencing was CD8+ T cells sorted from blood, taken at week 24, from a patient treated with tofacitinib. The rearrangement links TRBV23-1 to TRBJ1-6, with a tentative D call TRBD1 (6 bases). TRBV23-1 qualifies as an ORF whose function is uncertain. This clonotype was sampled from a human donor with alopecia areata. DNA for the CDR3: TGCGCCAGCAGTCAAATTTCTGGGGGCCGTAATTCACCCCTCCACTTT. It yields the protein CASSQISGGRNSPLHF.